The text below deals with one T cell receptor (beta chain). Its specificity is unknown. The data were taken from a study of T cell responses to AZD1222 COVID-19 vaccine. On the study more broadly: Researchers grouped second doses given at about 4 or about 12 weeks into one pool. Study-level points and caveats: In a largely white British group with more females than males, clonal diversity was possibly underestimated.

Libraries were prepared by immunoSEQ multiplex PCR; TCRdb keeps only in-frame clonotypes and omits some of them. This sample carries roughly 200,000 clones, roughly 92% of them seen once, and the ten largest clones take 1% to 1.5%. The germline V gene encodes CDR1 KGHDR and CDR2 SFDVKD. The V gene lost 5 bases and the J gene lost 2 bases, with 6 bases spanning the gap. CDR3 length: 13 amino acids. The sequencing used peripheral blood, collected on day 0 of AZD1222 vaccination. The clonotype originates from an adult in good health. The chain recombines TRBV24-1 with TRBJ1-5; D is unresolved. CDR3 sequence reads: CATSGAGNQPQHF. As DNA, the CDR3 is TGTGCCACCAGTGGGGCAGGCAATCAGCCCCAGCATTTT.